Each of the 31 T cell receptor beta chains below was sequenced from the same sample in a study of T cells in Graves' hyperthyroidism and ophthalmopathy. The CDR3 regions of TCR beta were amplified from RNA transcripts. The HTBI set primed first-round TCR CDR3 RT-PCR. A single record per CDR3 protein comes from TCRdb applying MiXCR to the multiplex PCR reads. Of about 690,000 distinct CDR3 sequences in the sample, 15% to 20% were seen once. Sequenced: blood. These receptors all come from a man aged 50-60 years with Graves' hyperthyroidism.

This clonotype came up many times. The chain combines TRBV28 with TRBJ1-2; 10 bases fit TRBD1. V trimming: 6 bases; J trimming: 7 bases; junction bases outside the gene matches: 17. Germline V CDR1 and CDR2: MDHEN, SYDVKM. CDR3 length equals 17 residues. DNA for the CDR3: TGTGCCAGCAGACGCTCTACCGGGACAGGGGTTTTGGCTGGCTACACCTTC. This sequence encodes CASRRSTGTGVLAGYTF.

This clonotype has only a few counts. Its ends do not fully match the called genes, so a read error is possible. V and J are TRBV2 and TRBJ2-2, with a tentative D call TRBD1 (7 bases). This CDR3 region has 16 residues. Germline CDR1 and CDR2: SNHLY and FYNNEI. The CDR3 protein is CASSERDSANTGGLFF. The CDR3 DNA sequence: TGTGCCAGCAGTGAGCGGGACAGCGCGAACACCGGGGGGCTGTTTTTT. Combining the CDR3 with reference TRBV2 and TRBJ2-2 gives the whole variable domain EPEVTQTPSHQVTQMGQEVILRCVPISNHLYFYWYRQILGQKVEFLVSFYNNEISEKSEIFDDQFSVERPDGSNFTLKIRSTKLEDSAMYFCASSERDSANTGGLFFGEGSRLTVL.

The CDR3, as DNA: TGTGCCAGCAGCTCAAACACAGGGGGAGGCACAGATACGCAGTATTTT. This gives the protein CASSSNTGGGTDTQYF. The V gene is TRBV7-6, the J gene TRBJ2-3; 8 nucleotides align to TRBD1. V was pared by 4 bases and J by 1 base, with 7 bases of the junction left unmatched. Germline values: CDR1 SGHVS, CDR2 FNYEAQ. CDR3 size: 16 residues.

V usage is TRBV5-1 and J usage is TRBJ1-2, with D tentatively TRBD1 (5 bases). V was cut by 6 bases and J by 5 bases, with 14 bases left in between. The germline V gene has CDR1 SGHRS and CDR2 YFSETQ. The CDR3 totals 13 residues. CDR3 loop: CASNPGGTYGYTF. DNA for the CDR3: TGCGCCAGCAACCCTGGGGGGACTTATGGCTACACCTTC.

The chain combines TRBV20-1 with TRBJ2-7; maybe TRBD1 (6 bases). The CDR3 contains 13 residues. With 6 bases removed from V and 0 bases from J, the gap between germline ends came to 12 bases. CDR1 and CDR2 from the germline V gene are DFQATT and SNEGSKA (reference sequence). For the CDR3, the DNA is TGCAGTGCGACAGGTTCGGGCTCCTACGAGCAGTACTTC. Its translation: CSATGSGSYEQYF.

CDR3 DNA: TGTGCCTGGAGTAAGGGTCAACATGTTGTTGAGCAGTTCTTC. It specifies CAWSKGQHVVEQFF. The genes are TRBV30 and TRBJ2-1; D is ambiguous. The CDR3 sequence is 14 residues long. Trimming stripped 2 bases from V and 9 bases from J, with 17 bases between. Germline-derived CDR1 and CDR2 are GTSNPN and SVGIG (reference sequence).

This clonotype occurred many times. The chain carries TRBV15 and TRBJ1-5, with no clear D. The germline V and J ends were trimmed by 9 bases and 6 bases, with 15 bases remaining between them. Germline lookup yields CDR1 LNHNV and CDR2 YYDKDF (reference sequence). This CDR3 has 13 amino acids. In DNA form, the CDR3 reads TGTGCCACGACCCCGGGAACGGGTCAGCCCCAGCATTTT. Translated: CATTPGTGQPQHF.

V gene TRBV5-1 combines with J gene TRBJ2-7; 16 bases line up with TRBD2. CDR1 is SGHRS and CDR2 is YFSETQ in the germline V gene. CDR3 length: 19 amino acids. Trimming took 3 bases from V and 3 from J; bases not matched to a gene: 12. DNA of the CDR3: TGCGCCAGCAGCTCGTCCGGGACTAGCGGGAGGGCCGATCGCTACGAGCAGTACTTC. This translates into CASSSSGTSGRADRYEQYF.

About this clonotype itself: Relative to the germline gene, one junction end is altered; a read error may explain this. The chain has TRBV2 and TRBJ1-2; TRBD1 is a possible D gene (5 bases). CDR1 SNHLY and CDR2 FYNNEI come from the germline V gene. This CDR3 has 13 residues. Here the CDR3 reads CASGGASSYGFTF. The DNA for the CDR3 is TGTGCCAGCGGAGGGGCCTCCTCCTATGGCTTCACCTTC.

This clonotype was detected ten times or more. The chain is built from TRBV7-6 and TRBJ2-3; the D is unclear. This CDR3 region has 17 residues. Trimming took 1 base from V and 2 from J, leaving 16 bases between them. The germline CDR1 and CDR2 sequences are SGHVS and FNYEAQ. The CDR3 here is CASSLELLAASTDTQYF. For the CDR3, the DNA is TGTGCCAGCAGCTTAGAGTTGTTGGCGGCCTCCACAGATACGCAGTATTTT.

This clonotype was seen many times. The chain combines TRBV10-3 with TRBJ2-7, with 7 bases lining up with TRBD1. The V and J ends lost 7 bases and 6 bases, in that order; junction bases with no gene match: 6. The CDR3 is 12 amino acids. CDR1 is ENHRY and CDR2 is SYGVKD in the germline V gene. CDR3 sequence: CAIKGQFAEQYF. CDR3 sequence (DNA): TGTGCCATCAAGGGACAGTTCGCCGAGCAGTACTTC.

This clonotype was recorded a few times. V gene TRBV7-8 combines with J gene TRBJ2-6; no definite D call. Germline CDR1 and CDR2: SGHVS and FQNEAQ. The length of the CDR3 is 19 residues. V was clipped by 1 base and J by 0 bases, with 16 bases between them. CDR3 nucleotide sequence: TGTGCCAGCAGCTTAGGTCTGGGCGCCAGGACCTCTGGGGCCAACGTCCTGACTTTC. Amino acid sequence: CASSLGLGARTSGANVLTF.

This clonotype was found a few times. The rearrangement links TRBV6-2 or TRBV6-3 to TRBJ2-5; 14 bases fit TRBD2. CDR1 is MNHEY, CDR2 SVGEGT, per germline. The CDR3 is made up of 17 amino acids. V lost 4 bases and J lost 5; bases outside the gene matches: 9. The CDR3 nucleotides read TGTGCCAGCAGTTCCGTACGACTAGCGGGAGGGAGCGAGACCCAGTACTTC. Translating gives CASSSVRLAGGSETQYF.

This clonotype was seen at least ten times. The chain recombines TRBV18 with TRBJ2-5; D gene uncertain. Germline CDR1 is KGHSH and CDR2 is LQKENI. This CDR3 spans 12 amino acids. Trimming took 3 bases from V and 4 from J, leaving 6 bases between them. Written as DNA, the CDR3 is TGTGCCAGCTCACCCCGAGGAGAGACCCAGTACTTC. It specifies CASSPRGETQYF.

This clonotype was seen repeatedly, ten times or more. The V and J genes are TRBV28 and TRBJ1-2; TRBD1 aligns across 8 bases. Germline trimming cut 6 bases from V and 3 bases from J; bases unmatched to any gene: 9. This CDR3 is 15 amino acids long. Looked up from germline, CDR1 is MDHEN and CDR2 is SYDVKM. CDR3 DNA: TGTGCCAGCAGCCCCCCACAACAGGGGGACTATGGCTACACCTTC. This sequence encodes CASSPPQQGDYGYTF.

This clonotype was recorded many times. This CDR3 is CASRFGNAGTSTDTQYF. In DNA, the CDR3 is TGTGCCAGCAGATTTGGTAATGCTGGGACATCAACAGATACGCAGTATTTT. This chain connects TRBV5-4 to TRBJ2-3; possible D gene TRBD1, 6 bases. CDR3 length: 17 residues. CDR1 is SGHNT and CDR2 is YYREEE in the germline V gene (reference sequence). V lost 5 bases and J lost 3, with 22 bases in between. Looking up the rest from reference TRBV5-4 and TRBJ2-3 gives the full variable domain: ETGVTQSPTHLIKTRGQQVTLRCSSQSGHNTVSWYQQALGQGPQFIFQYYREEENGRGNFPPRFSGLQFPNYSSELNVNALELDDSALYLCASRFGNAGTSTDTQYFGPGTRLTVL.

The chain has TRBV10-3 and TRBJ2-3; a possible D gene is TRBD1 (6 bases). Germline CDR1 and CDR2: ENHRY and SYGVKD. Trimming stripped 7 bases from V and 1 base from J, with 12 bases between. This CDR3 is 14 amino acids long. This CDR3 is CAIMGRQGTDTQYF. CDR3 bases: TGTGCCATCATGGGTAGACAGGGCACAGATACGCAGTATTTT.

The chain employs TRBV9 and TRBJ1-2; D not resolved. This CDR3 is built from 13 residues. Trimming left V 3 bases short and J 7 bases short, with 13 bases between. Germline values: CDR1 SGDLS, CDR2 YYNGEE. The DNA of the CDR3 is TGTGCCAGCAGCGAGACAAGGAAATTTGGCTACACCTTC. Translated, it gives CASSETRKFGYTF.

This clonotype was found a few times. The gene calls are TRBV19 and TRBJ1-4; D is possibly TRBD1 (6 bases). The germline V gene encodes CDR1 LNHDA and CDR2 SQIVND (reference sequence). Trimming removed 4 bases at V and 0 bases at J, with 12 bases between. The CDR3 has 16 residues. This chain's CDR3 is CASSTDSLATNEKLFF. In DNA form, the CDR3 reads TGTGCCAGTAGTACGGACAGCCTAGCAACTAATGAAAAACTGTTTTTT.

This clonotype was counted many times. The rearrangement joins TRBV30 to TRBJ1-2, with 8 bases that match TRBD1. J lost 4 bases, V lost 2 bases, and 9 bases had no gene match. The germline V gene encodes CDR1 GTSNPN and CDR2 SVGIG (reference sequence). CDR3 length: 15 residues. The CDR3 DNA sequence: TGTGCCTGGAGTAGTCCCGGGACAGGAACCTATGGCTACACCTTC. Translation: CAWSSPGTGTYGYTF. Drawing the rest from reference TRBV30 and TRBJ1-2, the complete variable domain is SQTIHQWPATLVQPVGSPLSLECTVEGTSNPNLYWYRQAAGRGLQLLFYSVGIGQISSEVPQNLSASRPQDRQFILSSKKLLLSDSGFYLCAWSSPGTGTYGYTFGSGTRLTVV.

A few counts support this clonotype. For the CDR3, the DNA is TGTGCCAGCAGTTTAGAGGGGCTCCTCTATGGCTACACCTTC. Residues: CASSLEGLLYGYTF. The chain recombines TRBV28 with TRBJ1-2; tentatively, D is TRBD1 (5 bases). Germline V gene lookup returns CDR1 MDHEN and CDR2 SYDVKM. V lost 2 bases and J lost 4, with 11 bases in between. The CDR3 spans 14 residues.

This clonotype was seen just once. V gene TRBV5-1 combines with J gene TRBJ2-7; 12 bases are a match to TRBD2. V lost 6 bases to trimming and J lost 7 bases; unmatched junction nucleotides: 8. The CDR3 consists of 14 residues. CDR1 SGHRS and CDR2 YFSETQ come from the germline V gene. CDR3 DNA: TGCGCCAGCACTCGACTAGCGGGAGACGTTGAGCAGTACTTC. It encodes CASTRLAGDVEQYF.

The table lists this clonotype with many counts. The V and J genes are TRBV11-2 and TRBJ2-3, with D unresolved. V lost 3 bases and J lost 4, with 11 bases in between. Germline lookup yields CDR1 SGHAT and CDR2 FQNNGV. The length of the CDR3 is 14 residues. The CDR3 protein is CASSFGSLPDTQYF. The DNA of the CDR3 is TGTGCCAGCAGCTTTGGCTCCCTACCAGATACGCAGTATTTT.

This clonotype was detected ten times or more. The V gene is TRBV7-2, the J gene TRBJ2-1; D is uncertain. The germline gives CDR1 SGHTA, CDR2 FQGNSA. V lost 3 bases and J lost 3, with 6 bases in between. This CDR3 contains 13 residues. CDR3 in amino acids: CASSLVNYNEQFF. As DNA, the CDR3 is TGTGCCAGCAGCTTGGTTAACTACAATGAGCAGTTCTTC.

This clonotype was counted a few times. V gene TRBV9 combines with J gene TRBJ1-2; maybe TRBD1 (6 bases). The CDR3 is 16 amino acids. Germline CDR1 is SGDLS and CDR2 is YYNGEE. Trimming shortened V by 0 bases and J by 6 bases, and 18 bases separated the two germline ends. CDR3 sequence (DNA): TGTGCCAGCAGCGTAGCTGGGGGCTCTAATGGGCATGGCTACACCTTC. Residues: CASSVAGGSNGHGYTF.

The chain links TRBV4-3 to TRBJ1-1; 7 bases are a match to TRBD1. The V and J ends lost 2 bases and 5 bases, in that order; junction bases with no gene match: 20. Germline V CDR1 and CDR2: LGHNA, YSLEER. The CDR3 is 19 amino acids. The CDR3 loop is CASSQIPSTGAGFGTEAFF. The CDR3 DNA follows: TGCGCCAGCAGCCAAATCCCCTCCACAGGGGCGGGATTCGGGACTGAAGCTTTCTTT.

This clonotype occurred a few times. The chain joins TRBV28 to TRBJ2-3; 11 nucleotides align to TRBD2. Per germline, CDR1 MDHEN and CDR2 SYDVKM. J was trimmed by 2 bases and V by 3 bases; bases with no gene match: 10. The length of the CDR3 is 18 residues. Here the CDR3 reads CASSFPGTSGDPTDTQYF. The DNA of the CDR3 is TGTGCCAGCAGTTTCCCTGGGACTAGCGGAGATCCCACAGATACGCAGTATTTT.

This chain uses TRBV9 with TRBJ2-5; D assignment may be TRBD1 or TRBD2 (5 bases each). Germline CDR1 and CDR2: SGDLS and YYNGEE. CDR3 length equals 13 residues. Trimming pared 3 bases from V and 5 bases from J, leaving 11 bases between. The CDR3 bases are TGTGCCAGCAGCGGGGGGTGGTCGGAGACCCAGTACTTC. This translates into CASSGGWSETQYF.

This chain links TRBV19 with TRBJ2-7; D remains ambiguous. V lost 5 bases, J lost 2 bases, and 28 bases lay in between. There are 19 residues in the CDR3. The germline V gene encodes CDR1 LNHDA and CDR2 SQIVND (reference sequence). The DNA for the CDR3 is TGTGCCAGTAGTGCTACACCGGCACTACCTAACCCTACGGCCTACGAGCAGTACTTC. Protein product: CASSATPALPNPTAYEQYF. Together with reference TRBV19 and TRBJ2-7, the CDR3 gives the full variable domain: DGGITQSPKYLFRKEGQNVTLSCEQNLNHDAMYWYRQDPGQGLRLIYYSQIVNDFQKGDIAEGYSVSREKKESFPLTVTSAQKNPTAFYLCASSATPALPNPTAYEQYFGPGTRLTVT.

Many counts were recorded for this clonotype. The V call is TRBV5-1, the J call TRBJ2-1; 8 bases line up with TRBD2. The CDR3 runs to 15 residues. Germline CDR1 is SGHRS and CDR2 is YFSETQ. V was pared by 4 bases and J by 6 bases, with 9 bases of the junction left unmatched. The CDR3 region is CASSLVQRESNEQFF. The CDR3, as DNA: TGCGCCAGCAGCCTCGTCCAGCGGGAGAGCAATGAGCAGTTCTTC.

This clonotype was counted many times. The rearrangement links TRBV28 to TRBJ2-7; 11 bases agree with TRBD2. The germline V gene encodes CDR1 MDHEN and CDR2 SYDVKM. The CDR3 has 18 amino acids. V lost 7 bases and J lost 2; bases outside the gene matches: 16. As DNA, the CDR3 is TGTGCCAGCACCAACTTTCTTAGACCGGGACTAGCGGCCTACGAGCAGTACTTC. This encodes CASTNFLRPGLAAYEQYF.